The 20 T cell receptor beta chains in this list originate from one sample, sequenced in a study of T cells in Graves' hyperthyroidism and ophthalmopathy (dated by TCRdb to 2018 to 2020). The library was obtained by multiplex PCR. Instrument used: Illumina HiSeq 2000. The TCR beta CDR3 regions were amplified from RNA transcripts. A first-round RT-PCR of the TCR CDR3 used the HTBI primer set with the Qiagen OneStep RT-PCR kit. The raw public data were reprocessed by TCRdb itself: fastp quality trimming at Q25, MiXCR clonotype calling, in-frame beta chains only. Each record represents a unique CDR3 protein, reported with the most common genes and DNA among its rows. The sample profile shows 500,000 to 600,000 distinct CDR3 sequences; about 20% of them were found once. The top ten constitute less than 55% of the sample. Sequenced sample: blood. The source is a man between 35 and 55 years old with Graves' ophthalmopathy.

J is TRBJ2-1 and V is TRBV9; D unresolved. Per germline, CDR1 SGDLS and CDR2 YYNGEE. Deletions cut 4 bases from V and 6 bases from J, with 8 bases between. This CDR3 contains 12 residues. Here the CDR3 reads CASSPPSNEQFF. CDR3 nucleotide sequence: TGTGCCAGCAGCCCACCTAGCAATGAGCAGTTCTTC.

The chain combines TRBV6-1 with TRBJ1-5; D is possibly TRBD1 (6 bases). The V gene lost 4 bases and the J gene lost 12 bases, with 13 bases spanning the gap. This CDR3 is 12 amino acids long. Looked up from germline, CDR1 is MNHNS and CDR2 is SASEGT. This CDR3 reads CASSVDRHNQHF. Written as DNA, the CDR3 is TGTGCCAGCAGTGTCGACAGGCACAACCAGCATTTT.

The J gene is TRBJ2-1, the V gene TRBV12-5; 9 positions match TRBD2. With V trimmed by 7 bases and J by 3 bases, 4 bases remained unmatched. Per germline, CDR1 LGHNT and CDR2 FRNRAP. The CDR3 consists of 14 residues. CDR3 sequence reads: CASAASGVYNEQFF. In DNA, the CDR3 is TGTGCTAGTGCAGCTAGCGGGGTCTACAATGAGCAGTTCTTC.

The chain has TRBV15 and TRBJ1-6, with a weak D call TRBD1 (6 bases). The CDR3 length is 13 residues. Germline V CDR1 and CDR2: LNHNV, YYDKDF (reference sequence). V lost 5 bases and J lost 7, with 9 bases in between. The CDR3 is CATSRDKNSPLHF. In nucleotides, the CDR3 is TGTGCCACCAGCCGGGACAAGAATTCACCCCTCCACTTT.

The chain couples TRBV20-1 to TRBJ1-2; weak D call: TRBD1 (6 bases). The V end lost 0 bases, the J end lost 8 bases, and 13 bases lay between the germline ends. CDR1 and CDR2 (germline): DFQATT, SNEGSKA (reference sequence). The CDR3 runs 13 residues. CDR3 protein: CSARETGGGGYTF. The DNA for the CDR3 is TGCAGTGCTAGAGAGACGGGGGGCGGAGGCTACACCTTC.

This clonotype was detected ten times or more. The rearrangement links TRBV20-1 to TRBJ2-7; TRBD2 matches at 8 bases. V was clipped by 5 bases and J by 0 bases; unmatched bases: 6. The CDR3 runs to 14 residues. Germline CDR1 reads DFQATT; CDR2 reads SNEGSKA (reference sequence). The DNA of the CDR3 is TGCAGTGCTCGTAGCGGGAAAAGCTCCTACGAGCAGTACTTC. Its translation: CSARSGKSSYEQYF.

The table lists this clonotype with many counts. This chain connects TRBV5-1 to TRBJ2-2, with TRBD1 matching over 7 bases. This CDR3 spans 16 amino acids. Trimming took 2 bases from V and 4 from J; bases not matched to a gene: 8. Germline-derived CDR1 and CDR2 are SGHRS and YFSETQ. For the CDR3, the DNA is TGCGCCAGCAGCTTAGGGGGCGCAGAAAGCACCGGGGAGCTGTTTTTT. Translating gives CASSLGGAESTGELFF.

The table lists this clonotype with many counts. The chain links TRBV12-3 or TRBV12-4 to TRBJ2-3; D remains ambiguous. The CDR3 is 12 residues long. Trimming left V 5 bases short and J 3 bases short, with 6 bases between. The CDR3 DNA reads as TGTGCCAGCAGTCCCCAGACAGATACGCAGTATTTT. This gives the protein CASSPQTDTQYF.

This clonotype was detected only a few times. The chain has TRBV18 and TRBJ2-5; a weak D match, TRBD1 (5 bases). The germline CDR1 and CDR2 sequences are KGHSH and LQKENI. The ends were cut back, 3 bases at V and 2 bases at J, with 19 bases in the middle. This CDR3 spans 17 amino acids. The DNA for the CDR3 is TGTGCCAGCTCACCCTCCCTCGCTAGACAGACACAAGAGACCCAGTACTTC. This encodes CASSPSLARQTQETQYF.

Only a few counts were recorded for this clonotype. The CDR3 nucleotides are TGCGCCAGCAGCTACGATGGGGGACTCTCGGTCGAGCAGTACTTC. As protein: CASSYDGGLSVEQYF. This chain connects TRBV5-1 to TRBJ2-7; D is perhaps TRBD2 (6 bases). The CDR3 totals 15 residues. Germline V gene data show CDR1 as SGHRS and CDR2 as YFSETQ. V was cut by 3 bases and J by 6 bases, with 19 bases left in between.

The chain couples TRBV14 to TRBJ2-1, with D uncertain. Deletions cut 3 bases from V and 2 bases from J, with 17 bases between. The CDR3 spans 17 residues. Germline lookup yields CDR1 SGHDN and CDR2 FVKESK. The CDR3 loop reads CASSHHPVKPAYNEQFF. In DNA form, the CDR3 reads TGTGCCAGCAGCCACCATCCTGTCAAGCCAGCCTACAATGAGCAGTTCTTC.

This clonotype was observed many times. The rearrangement uses TRBV28 and TRBJ1-5, with 9 bases that match TRBD1. The length of the CDR3 is 14 residues. Looked up from germline, CDR1 is MDHEN and CDR2 is SYDVKM. The ends lost 5 bases at V and 6 bases at J; junction bases unmatched: 5. The CDR3 is CASSPRQGGQPQHF. CDR3 nucleotides: TGTGCCAGCAGTCCTCGACAGGGGGGTCAGCCCCAGCATTTT.

This clonotype was counted only a few times. V gene TRBV7-2 combines with J gene TRBJ2-3, with TRBD2 matching over 9 bases. Trimming took 5 bases from V and 2 from J; bases not matched to a gene: 17. Germline V gene data show CDR1 as SGHTA and CDR2 as FQGNSA. CDR3 length equals 19 residues. The CDR3 spells CASSHHLRGRVGFTDTQYF. CDR3 in DNA: TGTGCCAGCAGCCACCATCTCCGCGGGAGGGTGGGATTCACAGATACGCAGTATTTT.

There are a few counts of this clonotype. The V and J genes are TRBV3-1 and TRBJ2-1; 11 bases map to TRBD2. The trim removed 5 bases at V and 0 bases at J, leaving 3 bases unmatched. From germline, CDR1 is LGHDT and CDR2 YNNKEL (reference sequence). The CDR3 is made up of 16 amino acids. DNA for the CDR3: TGTGCCAGCAGCGCGGGACTAGCGGACTCCTACAATGAGCAGTTCTTC. The encoded protein is CASSAGLADSYNEQFF.

This clonotype was recorded at least ten times. The chain recombines TRBV2 with TRBJ2-7, with 8 bases identical to TRBD1. CDR1 is SNHLY and CDR2 is FYNNEI in the germline V gene. J lost 3 bases, V lost 6 bases, and 1 base had no gene match. This CDR3 comprises 12 residues. The CDR3 loop reads CASRGQVYEQYF. The CDR3 nucleotides are TGTGCCAGCAGGGGACAGGTCTACGAGCAGTACTTC. The entire variable domain, with the rest obtained from reference TRBV2 and TRBJ2-7, is as follows: EPEVTQTPSHQVTQMGQEVILRCVPISNHLYFYWYRQILGQKVEFLVSFYNNEISEKSEIFDDQFSVERPDGSNFTLKIRSTKLEDSAMYFCASRGQVYEQYFGPGTRLTVT.

The chain uses TRBV12-3 or TRBV12-4 and TRBJ2-1; 9 bases line up with TRBD1. With 7 bases clipped from V and 7 bases from J, the junction kept 8 bases outside the gene matches. This CDR3 is 14 amino acids long. CDR3 sequence reads: CASILGQGLNEQFF. The CDR3 nucleotides read TGTGCCAGCATACTGGGACAGGGCTTGAATGAGCAGTTCTTC.

The rearrangement uses TRBV4-2 and TRBJ2-2; 8 bases line up with TRBD2. Germline V gene data show CDR1 as LGHNA and CDR2 as YNFKEQ. The CDR3 consists of 17 residues. J was trimmed by 3 bases and V by 1 base; bases with no gene match: 7. Written as DNA, the CDR3 is TGTGCCAGCAGCCAAGTAACAGCGGGAGCGTACACCGGGGAGCTGTTTTTT. It encodes CASSQVTAGAYTGELFF.

The table lists this clonotype with many counts. The V call is TRBV13, the J call TRBJ2-1, with D hard to call. V lost 1 base, J lost 9 bases, and 10 bases lay in between. The V gene's germline CDR1 is PRHDT and CDR2 FYEKMQ (reference sequence). The CDR3 has 13 amino acids. The CDR3 sequence: CASSLVRPAEQFF. For the CDR3, the DNA is TGTGCCAGCAGCTTAGTGCGGCCGGCTGAGCAGTTCTTC.

This clonotype was found many times. The chain has TRBV3-1 and TRBJ2-7; 9 nucleotides agree with TRBD1. The CDR3 runs to 16 residues. The ends lost 0 bases at V and 3 bases at J; junction bases unmatched: 6. Germline loops: CDR1 LGHDT, CDR2 YNNKEL (reference sequence). The CDR3 loop reads CASSQEGQGGNYEQYF. DNA of the CDR3: TGTGCCAGCAGCCAAGAGGGACAGGGCGGGAACTACGAGCAGTACTTC.

In its sample, this clonotype was seen many times. This chain joins TRBV29-1 and TRBJ2-7; 7 bases align to TRBD2. The CDR3 is 12 residues long. J gave up 3 bases and V 4 bases, and 3 bases lay outside the gene matches. Germline CDR1 is SQVTM and CDR2 is ANQGSEA. The CDR3 nucleotides are TGCAGCGTTGGGGACTACCGCTACGAGCAGTACTTC. It yields the protein CSVGDYRYEQYF.